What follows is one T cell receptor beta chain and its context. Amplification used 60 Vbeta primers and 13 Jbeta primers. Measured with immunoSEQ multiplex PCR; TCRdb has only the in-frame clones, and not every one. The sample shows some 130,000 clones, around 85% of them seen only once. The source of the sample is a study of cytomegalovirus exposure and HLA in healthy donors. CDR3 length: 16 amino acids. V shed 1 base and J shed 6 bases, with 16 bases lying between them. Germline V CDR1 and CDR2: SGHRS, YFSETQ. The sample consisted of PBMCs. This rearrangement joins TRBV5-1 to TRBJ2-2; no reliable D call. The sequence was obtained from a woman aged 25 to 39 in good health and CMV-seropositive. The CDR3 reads CASSLQTPETAGELFF. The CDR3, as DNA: TGCGCCAGCAGCTTGCAGACACCAGAAACCGCCGGGGAGCTGTTTTTT.